This passage covers 21 T cell receptor beta chains from one sample sequenced in a study of T cell responses to AZD1222 COVID-19 vaccine. The method was immunoSEQ multiplex PCR; TCRdb's version includes in-frame clones alone and lacks a portion of them. The sample carries 150,000 to 250,000 clones, under 95% recorded once. Source: peripheral blood, taken 28 days after the second AZD1222 dose. These receptors were obtained from an adult who received the AZD1222 COVID-19 vaccine.

This chain links TRBV7-9 with TRBJ2-1; 9 nucleotides agree with TRBD1. This CDR3 has 17 residues. Germline CDR1 is SEHNR and CDR2 is FQNEAQ (reference sequence). V shed 2 bases, J shed 8 bases, and the junction held 13 bases outside the gene matches. The CDR3 bases are TGTGCCAGCAGCTTAACCCCGGGACAGGGAAGTTGGGATGAGCAGTTCTTC. This gives the protein CASSLTPGQGSWDEQFF.

V and J are TRBV27 and TRBJ2-1, with D possibly TRBD2 on 6 matching bases. V lost 5 bases and J 10 bases, leaving 24 bases between the germline ends. The CDR3 spans 16 residues. CDR1 is MNHEY, CDR2 SMNVEV, per germline (reference sequence). CDR3 protein: CASSPTFAGRRGEQFF. The CDR3 nucleotides are TGTGCCAGCAGTCCAACTTTTGCGGGGAGGAGAGGCGAGCAGTTCTTC.

This clone was seen only a few times. CDR3 DNA: TGTGCCAGCAGTTTGTTTTCCGTTGGTGAAGCTTTCTTT. As protein: CASSLFSVGEAFF. The rearrangement links TRBV12-3 or TRBV12-4 to TRBJ1-1, with D hard to call. This CDR3 spans 13 amino acids. Trimming removed 3 bases from V and 7 bases from J, with 12 bases in between.

The J gene is TRBJ2-3, the V gene TRBV7-8; no clear D gene. The CDR3 loop spans 14 amino acids. V lost 0 bases and J 6 bases, leaving 10 bases between the germline ends. CDR1 and CDR2 from the germline V gene are SGHVS and FQNEAQ. CDR3 amino acids: CASSLAQTLDTQYF. The CDR3 nucleotides are TGTGCCAGCAGCTTAGCCCAAACCCTGGATACGCAGTATTTT. Variable domain in full (rest from reference TRBV7-8 and TRBJ2-3): GAGVSQSPRYKVAKRGQDVALRCDPISGHVSLFWYQQALGQGPEFLTYFQNEAQLDKSGLPSDRFFAERPEGSVSTLKIQRTQQEDSAVYLCASSLAQTLDTQYFGPGTRLTVL.

This CDR3 is CASSLRGYTEAFF. The CDR3 DNA reads as TGTGCCAGCAGTTTAAGGGGTTACACTGAAGCTTTCTTT. This chain links TRBV12-3 or TRBV12-4 with TRBJ1-1; D might be TRBD1 (5 bases). The CDR3 runs 13 residues. V was clipped by 2 bases and J by 3 bases, with 7 bases between them.

The chain has TRBV4-1 and TRBJ2-7; a possible D gene is TRBD2 (6 bases). Germline-derived CDR1 and CDR2 are MGHRA and YSYEKL. V lost 4 bases to trimming and J lost 4 bases, with 17 bases between them. The CDR3 loop spans 15 amino acids. CDR3 DNA: TGCGCCAGCAGCCGCACGGAGGGTACGAATTACGAGCAGTACTTC. Translation gives CASSRTEGTNYEQYF.

J is TRBJ1-2 and V is TRBV2; D gene unclear. CDR3 length: 13 residues. Germline V gene lookup returns CDR1 SNHLY and CDR2 FYNNEI. The V end was cut by 1 base, the J end by 6 bases, with 9 bases between. In DNA form, the CDR3 reads TGTGCCAGCAGTGAAGGGGGTGGGGATGGCTACACCTTC. Encoded protein: CASSEGGGDGYTF.

In this sample, this clone turned up once. The chain is built from TRBV4-1 and TRBJ1-2; D gene unclear. V lost 3 bases and J lost 6, with 17 bases in between. CDR1 MGHRA and CDR2 YSYEKL come from the germline V gene. This CDR3 comprises 15 residues. CDR3 region: CASSHPSAGNDGYTF. The CDR3 coding sequence is TGCGCCAGCAGCCACCCCTCGGCAGGTAATGATGGCTACACCTTC.

V is TRBV18 and J is TRBJ2-7; TRBD1 aligns across 10 bases. The CDR3 is 16 residues long. J lost 6 bases, V lost 4 bases, and 12 bases had no gene match. Germline V gives CDR1 KGHSH, CDR2 LQKENI. CDR3 residues: CASSLRGQGTAGEQYF. CDR3 coding DNA: TGTGCCAGCTCACTTAGGGGACAGGGGACCGCCGGCGAGCAGTACTTC.

This rearrangement joins TRBV4-1 to TRBJ1-3; D remains ambiguous. Trimming pared 0 bases from V and 1 base from J, leaving 10 bases between. Germline assignment: CDR1 MGHRA and CDR2 YSYEKL. The CDR3 runs 16 residues. The CDR3 DNA reads as TGCGCCAGCAGCCAAGATCTCGGAAGGTCTGGAAACACCATATATTTT. As protein: CASSQDLGRSGNTIYF.

This rearrangement joins TRBV6-4 to TRBJ1-6; D unresolved. There are 14 residues in the CDR3. V was clipped by 4 bases and J by 6 bases, with 10 bases between them. Per the germline V gene, CDR1 is MRHNA and CDR2 is SNTAGT. CDR3 amino acids: CASSAIGVNSPLHF. DNA for the CDR3: TGTGCCAGCAGTGCGATTGGGGTTAATTCACCCCTCCACTTT.

The chain couples TRBV29-1 to TRBJ2-1; unclear D gene. Between the trimmed V and J ends, which lost 3 bases and 1 base, there was a span of 7 bases. CDR1 SQVTM and CDR2 ANQGSEA come from the germline V gene. The CDR3 is made up of 13 amino acids. CDR3 sequence reads: CSVEFSSYNEQFF. In DNA, the CDR3 is TGCAGCGTTGAGTTTAGTTCCTACAATGAGCAGTTCTTC.

This clone was observed a single time. The chain employs TRBV18 and TRBJ1-6; 9 positions agree with TRBD1. CDR3 length: 14 residues. Germline CDR1 and CDR2: KGHSH and LQKENI. The V segment lost 3 bases and the J segment 13 bases; nucleotides outside the gene matches: 7. The CDR3 DNA is TGTGCCAGCTCACCGAGGACAGGGGAATCGCCCCTCCACTTT. Translation gives CASSPRTGESPLHF.

V gene TRBV27 combines with J gene TRBJ1-1; 8 bases align to TRBD1. J was trimmed by 6 bases and V by 9 bases; bases with no gene match: 18. Germline CDR1 and CDR2: MNHEY and SMNVEV (reference sequence). This CDR3 spans 16 amino acids. CDR3: CASTTPPGRGPSEAFF. CDR3 nucleotide sequence: TGTGCCAGTACGACCCCCCCGGGCAGGGGGCCATCTGAAGCTTTCTTT.

This sequence joins TRBV18 and TRBJ2-7; TRBD2 aligns across 13 bases. This CDR3 spans 16 amino acids. Looked up from germline, CDR1 is KGHSH and CDR2 is LQKENI. V dropped 3 bases and J dropped 4; count of bases not matched to a gene: 6. This CDR3 reads CASSPGTSGANYEQYF. The CDR3 DNA sequence: TGTGCCAGCTCACCCGGGACTAGCGGGGCGAATTACGAGCAGTACTTC.

The rearrangement links TRBV19 to TRBJ1-5, with TRBD1 as a possible D gene (6 bases). Germline V lookup: CDR1 LNHDA, CDR2 SQIVND (reference sequence). V was shortened by 10 bases and J by 0 bases, with 13 bases between the two germline ends. The CDR3 is 14 residues long. CDR3 DNA sequence: TGTGCCACTGGGGGGGGGCTTAGCAATCAGCCCCAGCATTTT. Translation gives CATGGGLSNQPQHF.

V usage is TRBV6-6 and J usage is TRBJ2-3; 10 bases are a match to TRBD2. CDR1 is MNHNY, CDR2 SVGAGI, per germline (reference sequence). CDR3 length: 16 amino acids. V lost 6 bases and J lost 6; bases outside the gene matches: 12. DNA of the CDR3: TGTGCCAGCAGCTGGCGGGGACTAGCGAATGGCGATACGCAGTATTTT. It translates to CASSWRGLANGDTQYF.

The V call is TRBV5-1, the J call TRBJ2-3, with D unclear. The CDR3 sequence is 14 residues long. Germline loops: CDR1 SGHRS, CDR2 YFSETQ. The V end lost 0 bases, the J end lost 2 bases, and 7 bases lay between the germline ends. CDR3 bases: TGCGCCAGCAGCTTGGCCTTATTCACAGATACGCAGTATTTT. It translates to CASSLALFTDTQYF.

This clone was counted a few times. The V call is TRBV2, the J call TRBJ2-5; TRBD2 agrees at 9 bases. With V trimmed by 4 bases and J by 1 base, 4 bases remained unmatched. The CDR3 extends over 15 amino acids. The germline V gene has CDR1 SNHLY and CDR2 FYNNEI. Here the CDR3 reads CASSAQAGGQETQYF. The CDR3 DNA sequence: TGTGCCAGCAGTGCGCAAGCGGGGGGCCAAGAGACCCAGTACTTC.

This CDR3 is CASSLWTGIWNTEAFF. For the CDR3, the DNA is TGTGCCAGCAGCTTATGGACAGGGATCTGGAACACTGAAGCTTTCTTT. This sequence joins TRBV7-9 and TRBJ1-1, with 8 bases identical to TRBD1. V was pared by 2 bases and J by 1 base, with 6 bases of the junction left unmatched. The CDR3 is 16 amino acids. CDR1 and CDR2 from the germline V gene are SEHNR and FQNEAQ (reference sequence).

This clone was detected a few times. The chain employs TRBV19 and TRBJ1-4, with 12 bases identical to TRBD1. The germline gives CDR1 LNHDA, CDR2 SQIVND (reference sequence). V shed 3 bases and J 7 bases; nucleotides not matched to a gene: 3. CDR3 length equals 15 residues. The CDR3 region has the DNA TGTGCCAGTAGTATTGGGACAGGGGGCAGTGAAAAACTGTTTTTT. As protein: CASSIGTGGSEKLFF.